These 11 T cell receptor beta chains were all obtained from the same sample, sequenced in a study of T cell responses to AZD1222 COVID-19 vaccine. The data were produced by immunoSEQ multiplex PCR, yet TCRdb's version contains in-frame clones alone and is incomplete. The sample lists around 99,000 clones, more than 90% seen once, with roughly 13% in the top ten. Sequencing used peripheral blood, obtained on day 0 of AZD1222 vaccination. The receptors stem from an adult in good health.

The J gene is TRBJ2-5, the V gene TRBV19, with D tentatively TRBD1 (5 bases). The CDR3 covers 14 residues. Germline CDR1 LNHDA, CDR2 SQIVND (reference sequence). Trimming took off 6 bases at V and 5 bases at J, with 16 bases between the two ends. CDR3 DNA: TGTGCCAGTAGCACCAGCCCAGGGCAGGAGACCCAGTACTTC. Protein product: CASSTSPGQETQYF.

This rearrangement joins TRBV9 to TRBJ2-7; weak D call: TRBD2 (6 bases). Germline V gene sequence: CDR1 SGDLS, CDR2 YYNGEE. The CDR3 has 15 amino acids. V was pared by 0 bases and J by 4 bases, with 14 bases between. The CDR3 region is CASSVAVGGRYEQYF. The CDR3 DNA reads TGTGCCAGCAGCGTAGCGGTCGGAGGGCGGTACGAGCAGTACTTC.

This chain connects TRBV19 to TRBJ1-4; no clear D gene. The CDR3 extends over 14 amino acids. V gave up 11 bases and J gave up 1 base, with 14 bases separating them. The germline V gene encodes CDR1 LNHDA and CDR2 SQIVND (reference sequence). CDR3 sequence reads: CAAPPGRTNEKLFF. In DNA form, the CDR3 reads TGTGCCGCCCCCCCGGGCAGAACTAATGAAAAACTGTTTTTT.

The rearrangement joins TRBV29-1 to TRBJ1-1; the D gene is possibly TRBD1 (6 bases). The ends were cut back, 3 bases at V and 1 base at J, with 12 bases in the middle. CDR1 SQVTM and CDR2 ANQGSEA come from the germline V gene. CDR3 size: 14 residues. CDR3 nucleotide sequence: TGCAGCGTTGACCCGGGACATAAGAACACTGAAGCTTTCTTT. It yields the protein CSVDPGHKNTEAFF. The full variable domain, rest sourced from reference TRBV29-1 and TRBJ1-1, is SAVISQKPSRDICQRGTSLTIQCQVDSQVTMMFWYRQQPGQSLTLIATANQGSEATYESGFVIDKFPISRPNLTFSTLTVSNMSPEDSSIYLCSVDPGHKNTEAFFGQGTRLTVV.

With regard to this clone: One end of the junction does not line up with germline, which may come from a read error. The chain links TRBV28 to TRBJ2-7; 10 positions agree with TRBD2. CDR1 and CDR2 from the germline V gene are MDHEN and SYDVKM. This CDR3 is 14 amino acids long. This CDR3 is CASSSRTSGGERYF. In DNA, the CDR3 is TGTGCCAGCAGTTCTCGGACTAGCGGAGGAGAGCGGTACTTC.

This clone was found once. This chain uses TRBV27 with TRBJ1-5; 9 nucleotides match TRBD1. The CDR3 runs 15 residues. Germline V CDR1 and CDR2: MNHEY, SMNVEV (reference sequence). The V gene end was trimmed by 7 bases and the J gene end by 6 bases; junction bases not matched to a gene: 10. Written as DNA, the CDR3 is TGTGCCAGCAAACCCTCGGGACAGGGCTCTCAGCCCCAGCATTTT. It codes for CASKPSGQGSQPQHF.

The genes are TRBV11-2 and TRBJ1-6, with a tentative D call TRBD1 (6 bases). The V gene lost 1 base and the J gene lost 0 bases, with 10 bases spanning the gap. This CDR3 is built from 17 residues. Germline values: CDR1 SGHAT, CDR2 FQNNGV. The CDR3 DNA sequence: TGTGCCAGCAGCTTAGGGGGGCTAAGCTCCTATAATTCACCCCTCCACTTT. Its protein is CASSLGGLSSYNSPLHF.

The chain carries TRBV20-1 and TRBJ2-1, with a weak D call TRBD2 (6 bases). The CDR3 sequence is 12 residues long. Germline CDR1 is DFQATT and CDR2 is SNEGSKA (reference sequence). Trimming cost V 3 bases and J 11 bases, with 14 bases left between them. The DNA of the CDR3 is TGCAGTGCTAGTTACGGACTACCTCAGCAGTTCTTC. It yields the protein CSASYGLPQQFF.

The chain carries TRBV14 and TRBJ1-1; D is unclear. The germline V gene has CDR1 SGHDN and CDR2 FVKESK. The CDR3 consists of 18 residues. Trimming took off 1 base at V and 2 bases at J, with 20 bases between the two ends. CDR3: CASSQGTAPYSINTEAFF. DNA of the CDR3: TGTGCCAGCAGCCAAGGAACAGCACCCTACTCCATTAACACTGAAGCTTTCTTT.

This clone was seen only once. This chain links TRBV30 with TRBJ1-5; D ambiguous. The CDR3 sequence is 13 residues long. V was shortened by 2 bases and J by 5 bases, with 10 bases between the two germline ends. Germline V CDR1 and CDR2: GTSNPN, SVGIG (reference sequence). The CDR3 loop is CAWSHGRDQPQHF. In nucleotides, the CDR3 is TGTGCCTGGAGTCACGGGCGGGATCAGCCCCAGCATTTT. The full variable domain, its missing parts supplied by reference TRBV30 and TRBJ1-5, is SQTIHQWPATLVQPVGSPLSLECTVEGTSNPNLYWYRQAAGRGLQLLFYSVGIGQISSEVPQNLSASRPQDRQFILSSKKLLLSDSGFYLCAWSHGRDQPQHFGDGTRLSIL.

The rearrangement joins TRBV25-1 to TRBJ2-3; D might be TRBD2 (5 bases). This CDR3 spans 12 amino acids. Germline CDR1 is MGHDK and CDR2 is SYGVNS. V lost 4 bases to trimming and J lost 6 bases, with 8 bases between them. For the CDR3, the DNA is TGTGCCAGCAGTGGAGGGCCGGATACGCAGTATTTT. Residues: CASSGGPDTQYF.